A selection of T cell receptor beta chains follows, all from one sample in a study of blood T cells in healthy people across ages. TCRdb passed the 5' RACE reads through MiXCR, listing each CDR3 protein once. The sample holds about 1.8 million distinct CDR3 sequences, around 50% seen once. Sequencing was done on a sample of blood. Receptors were obtained from a middle-aged woman in good health. CDR3s include the opening cysteine and the closing phenylalanine or tryptophan. The D gene is left open where the match is weak. Only part of the rows carry a size: once, few, many, or a class if the clone is expanded.

TRBJ2-1,NA,NA,TRBV4-1,CASSHALTSLSENEQFF,TGCGCCAGCAGCCACGCTCTGACTAGTCTTTCCGAAAATGAGCAGTTCTTC
TRBJ2-5,NA,TRBD2,TRBV20-1,CSADSRGEETQYF,TGCAGTGCCGACTCCCGGGGGGAAGAGACCCAGTACTTC
TRBJ2-4,few,NA,TRBV6-2/TRBV6-3,CASGEIAKNIQYF,TGTGCCAGCGGGGAGATAGCCAAAAACATTCAGTACTTC
TRBJ2-5,few,TRBD2,TRBV27,CASSSPYGAGGLSVTQYF,TGTGCCAGCAGTTCCCCGTACGGAGCGGGGGGGCTTTCAGTGACCCAGTACTTC
TRBJ2-5,NA,NA,TRBV25-1,CASSEQGLDGTQYF,TGTGCCAGCAGTGAACAGGGGCTTGATGGGACCCAGTACTTC
TRBJ2-7,NA,TRBD1,TRBV18,CASRAKQGAFDEQYF,TGTGCCAGCCGGGCGAAACAGGGGGCATTCGACGAGCAGTACTTC
TRBJ2-3,NA,NA,TRBV5-1,CASSLGQILGSTDTQYF,TGCGCCAGCAGCTTGGGACAGATCTTAGGTAGCACAGATACGCAGTATTTT
TRBJ2-1,NA,TRBD2,TRBV5-6,CASSLLLAGEDNEQFF,TGTGCCAGCAGCTTGTTACTAGCGGGGGAAGACAATGAGCAGTTCTTC
TRBJ2-5,few,NA,TRBV7-2,CASSLVRGGTIETQYF,TGTGCCAGCAGCTTAGTCCGAGGGGGAACGATAGAGACCCAGTACTTC
TRBJ2-5,NA,TRBD2,TRBV7-2,CASSLVSGGAFNEQYF,TGTGCCAGCAGCTTAGTAAGCGGGGGGGCCTTCAATGAGCAGTACTTC
TRBJ2-3,NA,NA,TRBV20-1,CSGDHPASTDTQYF,TGCAGTGGCGACCACCCCGCTAGCACAGACACGCAGTATTTT
TRBJ2-7,NA,TRBD2,TRBV6-2/TRBV6-3,CASSYPSGVLSYNEQYF,TGTGCCAGCAGTTACCCTAGCGGGGTACTCTCCTACAATGAGCAGTACTTC
TRBJ1-4,NA,NA,TRBV29-1,CSVDAGSNEKLFF,TGCAGCGTTGACGCGGGCTCAAATGAAAAACTGTTTTTT